This entry features one T cell receptor beta chain sequence. Its antigen remains unidentified. The cohort was made up of approximately 670 healthy bone marrow donors. At the time of sampling, every cohort member was nominally healthy, though immune exposures that went unrecorded were likely present. The donor was CMV seronegative and belonged to the group of several hundred seronegative cohort members. A peripheral blood sample was collected from each donor, and TCR beta sequencing was performed on peripheral blood mononuclear cells. The Qiagen DNeasy Blood Extraction Kit was used to extract genomic DNA from the blood cell samples. These data come from a study of cytomegalovirus exposure and HLA in healthy donors (dated by TCRdb to the late 2010s). Background on the whole study: In an earlier analysis of roughly 590 of the donors, about 260 Gb of sequence data and 90 million to 130 million unique TCR beta sequences from about 179 million T cells were reported. An early release that covered some 630 HLA-typed donors contained approximately 300 gigabases of sequencing data and 80 million or so unique TCR sequences. In a later analysis, previously published TCR beta repertoires from 666 donors were re-analyzed and high-resolution HLA genotyping was added so that TCR occurrence patterns could be studied. To predict cytomegalovirus infection status, the study brought together high-throughput TCR immunosequencing, statistical association of individual TCRs with disease status, and machine learning. Roughly five DR-DQ haplotypes were handled as single units for association and clustering, since linkage in the cohort was strong. The study aimed to test whether signatures of past pathogen exposure could be identified by cataloging public T cell receptors. Class I and class II HLA loci were covered by the typing at four-digit resolution. All discovery cohort repertoires had been generated on a single sequencing platform. Of the roughly 400 genotyped donors, around 81% fell in the genetic ancestry cluster associated with self-reported Caucasian donors. The study profiled the T cell repertoires of hundreds of subjects by immunosequencing and related them to cytomegalovirus serostatus. Typing coverage varied by locus: about 629-640 donors for A, B, C, DRB1 and DQB1; approximately 520 for DQA1; 600 to 610 for DPA1; more than 450 for DPB1. Across some 400 genotyped donors of the cohort, an average of about 240,000 unique TCR beta nucleotide sequences per donor were sequenced, and around 20% of those sequences were non-productive. Besides the first cohort of around 670 subjects, a separate validation cohort made up of roughly 120 different subjects was used. Donor age, sex, ethnicity and CMV serostatus were compiled alongside the repertoire data. To decide whether each TCR beta V gene segment behaved as functional or pseudogenic, an earlier analysis of some 600 of the donors relied on high-throughput TCR beta sequencing. A later genetic analysis took genome-wide SNP genotypes for about 55% of the 666 donors and used that subset as a discovery cohort. The later analysis used no new phenotypic data to find candidate immune exposures, relying instead on TCR beta sequences and their occurrence across donors.

The CDR3 sequence holds 19 residues, the cysteine and phenylalanine included. CDR3 DNA is the only sequence kept; it has 57 bases, read in frame from the first base. Libraries were built with the immunoSEQ multiplex PCR assay. For the multiplex PCR, a mixture combining 60 forward primers for TCR Vbeta segments and 13 reverse primers for TCR Jbeta segments was used. Amplification of the CDR3 region of rearranged TCR beta genes was performed with a multiplex PCR assay on genomic DNA. The Illumina HiSeq System was used to sequence the amplified TCR beta libraries as 87-base-pair reads. Turning to the authors' computational methods: A later analysis counted some 74 million unique TCR beta chains across the 550 to 750 repertoires, and 9.5 million to 11 million of these chains were shared by at least two donors. To remove PCR and sequencing errors, raw reads were error-corrected and collapsed into unique sequences using a nearest-neighbor algorithm that merged closely related sequences. Alignment of CDR3 sequences to IMGT reference sequences was used to assign V, D and J gene segments. For a sequence to be retained, a match of at least six nucleotides to both a V gene segment and a J gene segment was required. A rearrangement was called productive if the CDR3 had no stop codons and remained in frame with V and J, and every other rearrangement was called non-productive. Following IMGT convention, CDR3 was defined as the stretch from the second conserved V-encoded cysteine up to the conserved J-encoded phenylalanine. In an earlier analysis of more than 550 of the donors, sequences lacking an unambiguous match to a single V gene segment were excluded. An earlier analysis of a few hundred of the donors called V segments functional above 56.7% productive rearrangements and segregating when the between-donor standard deviation exceeded 5%. A statistical classification framework was built to diagnose cytomegalovirus status from the catalog of TCR beta chain sequences. V and J gene assignment, in a later analysis, came from comparing TCR nucleotide sequences with IMGT/GENE-DB human TR gene sequences. The TCRdist pipeline was used in a later analysis to assign CDR3 sequences and most-parsimonious VDJ recombination scenarios. In a later analysis, each TCR beta chain was defined by its CDR3 amino acid sequence together with its V-gene family, and reads without a unique V-gene family were excluded. As a way to deal with suspected cross-contamination and a sequencing artifact, a later analysis dropped nearly 600 nucleotide sequences that were highly shared and had low generation probability. In a later analysis, a clonal expansion index was calculated for each public chain from normalized within-repertoire ranks of inferred template counts. Generation probabilities in a later analysis came from a VDJ recombination model fitted to out-of-frame rearrangements, and those results were checked against IGoR. In a later analysis, hypergeometric tests were used to score TCR-TCR, TCR-HLA and TCR-CMV co-occurrence, with a repertoire-size bias correction applied to TCR pairs. A later analysis estimated false discovery rates by permuting HLA or CMV assignments 20 times. In a later analysis, co-occurring TCRs were grouped with DBSCAN, and TCRdist sequence similarity was added when clustering was performed within HLA-allele-positive subsets. Repertoires with fewer than 30,000 or more than 120,000 public chains were left out of co-occurrence clustering, as were five repertoires with anomalous nucleotide sharing. This is the immuneACCESS table as TCRdb keeps it, with only in-frame sequences that have V and J called. A part of the clones is gone; compared with another copy, unresolved V genes explain less than half, and the rest is unexplained. Clonal size and the V and J genes are those of that table, whereas D and trimming came from the DNA. The sample table holds about 110,000 clones. The top ten clones comprise around 3.6% of the sample.

Broader findings and caveats from the paper: In a later analysis, several top co-occurrence clusters were reported to appear linked to parvovirus B19, influenza, CMV and Epstein-Barr virus. A later analysis found that TCR association rates varied across HLA loci, with DRB1 alleles showing the most associated TCRs and HLA-C alleles the fewest. Sequencing depth was assumed to be roughly uniform across donors in the presence/absence analyses, though that assumption may not hold. Most CMV-associated TCR beta chains appeared to be HLA-restricted in a later analysis, and the HLA associations seemed to be driven largely by CMV exposure. A total of about 150 TCR beta chains were listed by the study as associated with cytomegalovirus. The classifier was reported to diagnose cytomegalovirus status with high specificity and sensitivity in both the original cohort and the validation cohort. Because HLA typing was unavailable for some donors at each locus, only the typed subset was used in association tests. The 87-base-pair reads could not distinguish some IMGT-functional V segments, including TRBV6-2 and TRBV6-3, so those segments were excluded. In vitro tests confirmed that a few of the cytomegalovirus-associated TCR beta chains recognize cytomegalovirus antigens. A further reported finding was that TCR beta sequences accurately predicted the HLA-A and HLA-B alleles for most subjects in the first cohort. A later genetic analysis associated a missense DCLRE1C variant with V-gene and J-gene trimming of TCR beta chains, and an independent cohort replicated the association. While some public TCRs were present in many individuals, most TCR sequences turned up only very rarely across donors. The sequencing pipeline was judged likely to have produced a cluster of highly shared sequence variants as a technical artifact. The authors suggested that the approach could potentially be generalized to other disease states and immunological phenotypes. Correlated functional status among segregating V segments might be attributable to linkage disequilibrium, but an unknown experimental factor could not be ruled out. A later analysis associated 17,000 or so TCR beta sequences with specific HLA alleles at a false discovery rate of 0.05. Compared with equally common non-associated chains, HLA-associated TCR beta chains in a later analysis were more clonally expanded and had lower generation probabilities. For the cohort, immune exposure information was limited to CMV serostatus. Assigning TCR associations to individual alleles was difficult when HLA alleles, especially DR and DQ, strongly co-occurred. In a later genetic analysis, fewer N-insertions in productive TCRs were reported among donors in an Asian-associated ancestry cluster than the 666-donor mean. In this cohort, only TCR beta chains were sequenced, and detectable features were limited by the absence of alpha or paired-chain data. Broadly in line with IMGT annotations, most TCR beta V segments showed up in productive rearrangements about 87% or about 30% of the time in an earlier analysis of 450 to 600 of the donors. Because counts were too low, roughly 16 rarely observed V segments, including chromosome 9 orphons, were left out of the earlier analysis of approximately 500 of the donors.

The sequence joins TRBV1 to TRBJ2-3; TRBD2 is taken as the D call from the table, unchecked against the DNA. TRBV1 is a documented pseudogene. The receptor's source is a man younger than 30 in good health and CMV-seronegative. The sequenced sample consisted of PBMCs. CDR3 region: CTSSQVASDCHGGTDTQYF. The sequenced DNA is TGCACCAGCAGCCAAGTAGCTAGCGATTGCCATGGCGGCACAGATACGCAGTATTTT.